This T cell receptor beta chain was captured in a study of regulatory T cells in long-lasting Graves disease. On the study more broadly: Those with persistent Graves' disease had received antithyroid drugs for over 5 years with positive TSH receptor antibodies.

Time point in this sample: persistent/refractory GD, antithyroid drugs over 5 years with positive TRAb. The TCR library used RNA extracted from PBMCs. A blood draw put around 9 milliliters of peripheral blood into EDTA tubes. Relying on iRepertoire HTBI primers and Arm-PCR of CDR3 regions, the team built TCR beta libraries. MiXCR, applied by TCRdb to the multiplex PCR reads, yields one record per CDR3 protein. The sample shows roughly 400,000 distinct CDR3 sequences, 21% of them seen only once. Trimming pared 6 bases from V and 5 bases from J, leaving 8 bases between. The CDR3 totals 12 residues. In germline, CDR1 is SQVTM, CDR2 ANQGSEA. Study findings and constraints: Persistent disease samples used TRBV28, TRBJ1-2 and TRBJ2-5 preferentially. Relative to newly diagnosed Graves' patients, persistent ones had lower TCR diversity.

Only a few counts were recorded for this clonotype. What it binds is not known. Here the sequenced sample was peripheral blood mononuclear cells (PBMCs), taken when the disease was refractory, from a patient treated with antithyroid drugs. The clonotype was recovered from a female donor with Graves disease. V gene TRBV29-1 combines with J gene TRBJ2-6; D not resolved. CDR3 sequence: CSVGYRANVLTF. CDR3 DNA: TGCAGCGTGGGTTATAGGGCCAACGTCCTGACTTTC.